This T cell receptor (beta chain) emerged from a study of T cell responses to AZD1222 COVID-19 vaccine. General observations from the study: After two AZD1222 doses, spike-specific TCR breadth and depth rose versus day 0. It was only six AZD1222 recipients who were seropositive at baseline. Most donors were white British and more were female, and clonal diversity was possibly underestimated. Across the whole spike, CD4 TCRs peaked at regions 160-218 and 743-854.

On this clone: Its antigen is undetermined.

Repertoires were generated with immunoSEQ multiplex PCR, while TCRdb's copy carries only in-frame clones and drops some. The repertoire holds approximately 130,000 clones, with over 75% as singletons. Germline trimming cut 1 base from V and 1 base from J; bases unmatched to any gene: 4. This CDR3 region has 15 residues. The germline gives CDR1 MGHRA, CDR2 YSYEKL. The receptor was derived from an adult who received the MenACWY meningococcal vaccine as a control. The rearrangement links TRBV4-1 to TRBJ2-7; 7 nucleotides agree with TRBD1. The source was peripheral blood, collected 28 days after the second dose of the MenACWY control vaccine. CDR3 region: CASSQGQGTSYEQYF. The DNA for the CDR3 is TGCGCCAGCAGCCAAGGACAGGGAACTTCCTACGAGCAGTACTTC.